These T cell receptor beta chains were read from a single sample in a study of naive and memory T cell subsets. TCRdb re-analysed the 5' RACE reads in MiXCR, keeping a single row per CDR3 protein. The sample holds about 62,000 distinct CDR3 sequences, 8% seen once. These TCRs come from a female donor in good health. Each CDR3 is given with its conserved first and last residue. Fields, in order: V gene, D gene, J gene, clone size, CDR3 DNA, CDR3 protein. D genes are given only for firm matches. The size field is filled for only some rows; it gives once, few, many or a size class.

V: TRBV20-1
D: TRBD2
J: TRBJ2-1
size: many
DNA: TGCAGTGCTAGCGGGAGGGCTCACGAAGGCTCCTACAATGAGCAGTTCTTC
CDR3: CSASGRAHEGSYNEQFF

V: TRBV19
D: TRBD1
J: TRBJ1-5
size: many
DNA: TGTGCCAGTAGAACCCGACAGGGCGAAGGGCAGCCCCAGCATTTT
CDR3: CASRTRQGEGQPQHF

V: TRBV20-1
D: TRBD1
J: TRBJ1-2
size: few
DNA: TGCAGTGCTAGAAAGGACAGGGAATTCTATGGCTACACCTTC
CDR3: CSARKDREFYGYTF

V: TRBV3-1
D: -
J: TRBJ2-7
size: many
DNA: TGTGCCAGCAGCACGTGGACGGGAACCTACGAGCAGTACTTC
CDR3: CASSTWTGTYEQYF

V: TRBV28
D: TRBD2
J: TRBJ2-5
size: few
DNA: TGTGCCAGCAGCCCAAGTAGCGGGGCAACCCAAGAGACCCAGTACTTC
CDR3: CASSPSSGATQETQYF

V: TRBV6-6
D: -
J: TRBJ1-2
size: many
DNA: TGTGCCAGCAGTTACTCGATGACGTTGCTAGATGGCTACACCTTC
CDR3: CASSYSMTLLDGYTF

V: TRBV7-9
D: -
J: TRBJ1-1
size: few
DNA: TGTGCCAGCAGCACCGAACGAATGAACACTGAAGCTTTCTTT
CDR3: CASSTERMNTEAFF

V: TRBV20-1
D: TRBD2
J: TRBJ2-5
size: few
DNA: TGCAGTGCTACTAGCGGCGAATTTAAGGCAACGGAGACCCAGTACTTC
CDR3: CSATSGEFKATETQYF

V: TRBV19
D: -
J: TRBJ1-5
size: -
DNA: TGTGCCAGTAGTCCCGGACAGAATAGCAATCAGCCCCAGCATTTT
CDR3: CASSPGQNSNQPQHF

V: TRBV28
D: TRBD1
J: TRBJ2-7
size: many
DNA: TGTGCCAGCACCCTAGGTACAGGGGTATTGGAATACGAGCAGTACTTC
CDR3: CASTLGTGVLEYEQYF

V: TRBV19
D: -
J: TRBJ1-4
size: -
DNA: TGTGCCAGTAGTATGAACCAGGGAGGTGAAAAACTGTTTTTT
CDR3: CASSMNQGGEKLFF

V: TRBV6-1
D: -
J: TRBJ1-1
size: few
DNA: TGTGCCAGCAACGTGGGGGGGAGTCAGACTGAAGCTTTCTTT
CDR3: CASNVGGSQTEAFF

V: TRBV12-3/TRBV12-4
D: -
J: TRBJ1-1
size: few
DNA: TGTGCCAGCAGTTTGCAGGGAATTGAAGCTTTCTTT
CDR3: CASSLQGIEAFF